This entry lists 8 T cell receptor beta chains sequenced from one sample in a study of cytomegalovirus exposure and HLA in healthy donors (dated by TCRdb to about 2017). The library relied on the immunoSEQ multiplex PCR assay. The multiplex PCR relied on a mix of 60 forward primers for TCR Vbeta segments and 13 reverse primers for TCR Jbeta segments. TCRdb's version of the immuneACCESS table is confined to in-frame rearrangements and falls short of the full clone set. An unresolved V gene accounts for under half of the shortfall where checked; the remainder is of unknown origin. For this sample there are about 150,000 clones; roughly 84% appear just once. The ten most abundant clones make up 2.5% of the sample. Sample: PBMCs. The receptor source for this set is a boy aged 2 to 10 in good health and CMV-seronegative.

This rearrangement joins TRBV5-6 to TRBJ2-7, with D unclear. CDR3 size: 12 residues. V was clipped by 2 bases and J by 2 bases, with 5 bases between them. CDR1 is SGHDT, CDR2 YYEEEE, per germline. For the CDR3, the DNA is TGTGCCAGCAGCTTTTCGGCCTACGAGCAGTACTTC. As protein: CASSFSAYEQYF.

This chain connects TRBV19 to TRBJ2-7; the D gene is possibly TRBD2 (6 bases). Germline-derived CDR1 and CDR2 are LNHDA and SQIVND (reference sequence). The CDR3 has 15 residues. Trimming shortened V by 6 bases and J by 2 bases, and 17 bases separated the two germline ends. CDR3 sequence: CASSPGGGYAYEQYF. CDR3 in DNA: TGTGCCAGTAGCCCTGGGGGAGGCTACGCCTACGAGCAGTACTTC.

The DNA for the CDR3 is TGCGCCAGCAGCCCATCGAGAGGAAACACCGGGGAGCTGTTTTTT. This encodes CASSPSRGNTGELFF. The chain has TRBV4-3 and TRBJ2-2, with D hard to call. This CDR3 contains 15 residues. Trimming stripped 4 bases from V and 2 bases from J, with 11 bases between. Per germline, CDR1 LGHNA and CDR2 YSLEER.

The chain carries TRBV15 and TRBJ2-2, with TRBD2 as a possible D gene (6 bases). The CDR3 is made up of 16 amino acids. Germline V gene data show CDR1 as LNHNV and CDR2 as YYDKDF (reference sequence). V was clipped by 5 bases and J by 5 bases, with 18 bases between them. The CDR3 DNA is TGTGCCACCAGCGACTCCTGGAGGGGTGGGACCGGGGAGCTGTTTTTT. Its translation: CATSDSWRGGTGELFF.

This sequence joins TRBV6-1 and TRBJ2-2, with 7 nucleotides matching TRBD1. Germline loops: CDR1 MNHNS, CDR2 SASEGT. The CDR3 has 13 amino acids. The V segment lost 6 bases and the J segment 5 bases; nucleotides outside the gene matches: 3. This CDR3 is CASSLQGTGELFF. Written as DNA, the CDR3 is TGTGCCAGCAGCTTACAGGGGACCGGGGAGCTGTTTTTT.

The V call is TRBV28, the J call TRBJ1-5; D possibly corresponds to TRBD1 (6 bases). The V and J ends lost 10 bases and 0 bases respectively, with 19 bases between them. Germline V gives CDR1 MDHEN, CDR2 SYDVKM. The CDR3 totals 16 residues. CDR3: CAIHEQGPISNQPQHF. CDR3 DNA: TGTGCCATCCACGAACAGGGACCCATTAGCAATCAGCCCCAGCATTTT.

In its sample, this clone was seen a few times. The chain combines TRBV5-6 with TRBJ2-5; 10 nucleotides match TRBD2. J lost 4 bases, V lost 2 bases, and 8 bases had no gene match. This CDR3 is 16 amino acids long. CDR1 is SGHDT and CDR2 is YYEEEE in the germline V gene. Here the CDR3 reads CASSFLSGGAPETQYF. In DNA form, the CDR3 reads TGTGCCAGCAGCTTCTTAAGCGGGGGGGCCCCAGAGACCCAGTACTTC.

CDR3 loop: CASSSKDSRGATNEKLFF. The CDR3, as DNA: TGTGCCAGCAGCTCGAAAGACAGCAGAGGTGCAACTAATGAAAAACTGTTTTTT. V and J are TRBV7-3 and TRBJ1-4; a weak D match, TRBD1 (5 bases). The CDR3 consists of 18 residues. Trimming stripped 4 bases from V and 0 bases from J, with 18 bases between. In germline, CDR1 is SGHTA, CDR2 FQGTGA. The complete variable domain, with remaining parts taken from reference TRBV7-3 and TRBJ1-4, reads GAGVSQTPSNKVTEKGKYVELRCDPISGHTALYWYRQSLGQGPEFLIYFQGTGAADDSGLPNDRFFAVRPEGSVSTLKIQRTERGDSAVYLCASSSKDSRGATNEKLFFGSGTQLSVL.